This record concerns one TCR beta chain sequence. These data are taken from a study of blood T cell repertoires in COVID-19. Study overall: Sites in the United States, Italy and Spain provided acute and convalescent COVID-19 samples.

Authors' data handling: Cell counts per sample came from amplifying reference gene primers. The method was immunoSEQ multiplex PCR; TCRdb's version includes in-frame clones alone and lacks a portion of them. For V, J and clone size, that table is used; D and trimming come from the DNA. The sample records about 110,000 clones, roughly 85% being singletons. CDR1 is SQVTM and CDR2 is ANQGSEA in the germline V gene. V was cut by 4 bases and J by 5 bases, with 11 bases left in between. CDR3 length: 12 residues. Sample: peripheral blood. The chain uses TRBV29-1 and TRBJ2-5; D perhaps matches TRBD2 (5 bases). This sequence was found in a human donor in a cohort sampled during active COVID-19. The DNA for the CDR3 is TGCAGCGTTGCCCTACTAGGGGAGACCCAGTACTTC. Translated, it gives CSVALLGETQYF. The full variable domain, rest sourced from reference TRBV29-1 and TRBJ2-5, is SAVISQKPSRDICQRGTSLTIQCQVDSQVTMMFWYRQQPGQSLTLIATANQGSEATYESGFVIDKFPISRPNLTFSTLTVSNMSPEDSSIYLCSVALLGETQYFGPGTRLLVL.